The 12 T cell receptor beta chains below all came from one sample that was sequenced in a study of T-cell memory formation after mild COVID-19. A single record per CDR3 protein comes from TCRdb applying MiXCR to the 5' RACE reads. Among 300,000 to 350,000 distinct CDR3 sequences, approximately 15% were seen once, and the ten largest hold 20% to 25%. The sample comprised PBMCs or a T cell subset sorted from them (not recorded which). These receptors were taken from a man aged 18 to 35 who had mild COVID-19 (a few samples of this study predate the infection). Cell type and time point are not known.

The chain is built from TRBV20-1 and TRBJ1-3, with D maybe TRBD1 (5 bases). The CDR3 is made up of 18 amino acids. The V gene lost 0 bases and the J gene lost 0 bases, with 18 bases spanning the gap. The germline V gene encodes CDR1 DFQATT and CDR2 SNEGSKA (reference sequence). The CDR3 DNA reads TGCAGTGCTAGAGATGAACGAGGGAAACAGGACTCTGGAAACACCATATATTTT. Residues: CSARDERGKQDSGNTIYF.

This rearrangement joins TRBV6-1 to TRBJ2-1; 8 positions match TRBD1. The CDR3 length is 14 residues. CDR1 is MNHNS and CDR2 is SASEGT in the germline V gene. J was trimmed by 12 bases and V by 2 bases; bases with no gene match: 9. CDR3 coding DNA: TGTGCCAGCAGTGAAAATGGGCGGACAGGGAGGCAGTTCTTC. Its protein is CASSENGRTGRQFF.

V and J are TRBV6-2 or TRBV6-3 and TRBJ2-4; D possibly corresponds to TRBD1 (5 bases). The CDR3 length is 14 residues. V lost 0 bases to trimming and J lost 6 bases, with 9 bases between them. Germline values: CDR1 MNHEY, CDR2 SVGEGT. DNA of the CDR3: TGTGCCAGCAGTTACTCACGACAGTTAAACATTCAGTACTTC. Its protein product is CASSYSRQLNIQYF.

In nucleotides, the CDR3 is TGTGCCAGCTACGCTTGGACAGGGACTAATGAGCAGTTCTTC. Amino acids: CASYAWTGTNEQFF. This chain uses TRBV6-5 with TRBJ2-1, with 8 positions matching TRBD1. This CDR3 is built from 14 residues. V dropped 8 bases and J dropped 7; count of bases not matched to a gene: 10. Germline V CDR1 and CDR2: MNHEY, SVGAGI.

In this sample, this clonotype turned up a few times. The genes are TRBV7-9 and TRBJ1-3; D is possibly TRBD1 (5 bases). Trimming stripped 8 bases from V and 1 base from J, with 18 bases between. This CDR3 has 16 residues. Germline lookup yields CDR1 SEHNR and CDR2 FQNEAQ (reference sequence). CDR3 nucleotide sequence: TGTGCCAGCGGCGAAGGCAGGGCTGGGTCTGGAAACACCATATATTTT. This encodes CASGEGRAGSGNTIYF.

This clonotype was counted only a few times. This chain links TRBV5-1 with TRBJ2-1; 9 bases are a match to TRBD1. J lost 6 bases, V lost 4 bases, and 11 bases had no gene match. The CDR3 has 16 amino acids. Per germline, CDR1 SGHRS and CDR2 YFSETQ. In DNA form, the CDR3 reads TGCGCCAGCAGCCTCGGACCTAGGACAGGGGTCAATGAGCAGTTCTTC. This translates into CASSLGPRTGVNEQFF.

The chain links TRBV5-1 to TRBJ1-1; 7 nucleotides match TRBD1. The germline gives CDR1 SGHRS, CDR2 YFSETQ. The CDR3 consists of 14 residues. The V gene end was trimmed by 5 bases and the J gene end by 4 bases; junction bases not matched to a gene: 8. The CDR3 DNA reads TGCGCCAGCAGTCCGACAGGGTCGGGCACTGAAGCTTTCTTT. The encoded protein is CASSPTGSGTEAFF. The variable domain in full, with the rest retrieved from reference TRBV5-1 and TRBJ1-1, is KAGVTQTPRYLIKTRGQQVTLSCSPISGHRSVSWYQQTPGQGLQFLFEYFSETQRNKGNFPGRFSGRQFSNSRSEMNVSTLELGDSALYLCASSPTGSGTEAFFGQGTRLTVV.

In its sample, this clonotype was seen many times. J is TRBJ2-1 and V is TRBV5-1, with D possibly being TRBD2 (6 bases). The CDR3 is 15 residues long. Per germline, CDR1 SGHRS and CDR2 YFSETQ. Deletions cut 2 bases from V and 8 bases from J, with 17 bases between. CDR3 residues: CASSFLGPGSDEQFF. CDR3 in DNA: TGCGCCAGCAGCTTTCTAGGCCCCGGGAGCGATGAGCAGTTCTTC.

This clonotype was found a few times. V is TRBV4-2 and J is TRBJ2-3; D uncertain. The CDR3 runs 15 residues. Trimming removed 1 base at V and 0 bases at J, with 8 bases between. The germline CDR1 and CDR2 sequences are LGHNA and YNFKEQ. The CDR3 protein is CASSQGSTSTDTQYF. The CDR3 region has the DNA TGTGCCAGCAGCCAAGGCAGCACTAGCACAGATACGCAGTATTTT.

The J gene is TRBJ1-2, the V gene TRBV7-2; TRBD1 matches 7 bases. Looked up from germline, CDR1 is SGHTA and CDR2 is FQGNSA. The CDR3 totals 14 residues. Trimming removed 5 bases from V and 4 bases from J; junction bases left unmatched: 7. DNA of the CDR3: TGTGCCAGCAGCCCGCCGACAGGGCTCTATGGCTACACCTTC. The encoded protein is CASSPPTGLYGYTF.

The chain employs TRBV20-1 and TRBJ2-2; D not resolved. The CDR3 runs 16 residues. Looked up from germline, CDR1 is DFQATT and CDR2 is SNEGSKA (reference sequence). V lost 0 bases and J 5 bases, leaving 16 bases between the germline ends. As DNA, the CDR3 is TGCAGTGCTAGAGACCTGTCTTCCATCGGGACCGGGGAGCTGTTTTTT. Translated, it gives CSARDLSSIGTGELFF.

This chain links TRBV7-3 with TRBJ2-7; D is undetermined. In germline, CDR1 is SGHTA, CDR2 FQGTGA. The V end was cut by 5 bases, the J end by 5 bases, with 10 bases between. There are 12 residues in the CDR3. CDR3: CASSHLGHEQYV. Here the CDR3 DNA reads TGTGCCAGCAGCCACCTTGGCCACGAGCAGTACGTC.